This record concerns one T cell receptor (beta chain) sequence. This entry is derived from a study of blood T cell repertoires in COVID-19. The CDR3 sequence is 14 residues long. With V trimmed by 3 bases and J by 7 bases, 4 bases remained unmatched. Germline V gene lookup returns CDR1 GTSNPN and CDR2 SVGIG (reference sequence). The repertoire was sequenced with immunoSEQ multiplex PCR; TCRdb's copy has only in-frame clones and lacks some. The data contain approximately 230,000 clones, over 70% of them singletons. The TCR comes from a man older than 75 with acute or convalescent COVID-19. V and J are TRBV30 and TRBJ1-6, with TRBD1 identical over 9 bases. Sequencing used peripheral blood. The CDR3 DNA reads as TGTGCCTGGAGAGGGACAGGGCGGAATTCACCCCTCCACTTT. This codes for CAWRGTGRNSPLHF.